These 9 T cell receptor beta chains were sequenced from one sample in a study of T cells in Graves' hyperthyroidism and ophthalmopathy. Amplification yielded TCR beta CDR3 regions, with RNA transcripts as the source. HTBI primers drove first-round RT-PCR of the TCR CDR3. TCRdb reanalysed the multiplex PCR reads using MiXCR and keeps one entry per CDR3 protein. The repertoire has 400,000 to 600,000 distinct CDR3 sequences, about 16% of them found once; the top ten carry over 25%. The source material was blood. Receptors were obtained from a woman aged 25 to 39 with Graves' ophthalmopathy.

This clonotype was counted at least ten times. V gene TRBV28 combines with J gene TRBJ2-3, with 9 bases identical to TRBD2. The CDR3 has 16 amino acids. V was clipped by 5 bases and J by 1 base; unmatched bases: 7. Germline V gives CDR1 MDHEN, CDR2 SYDVKM. The CDR3 reads CASSTLSSGGTDTQYF. The CDR3 DNA follows: TGTGCCAGCAGTACACTATCTAGCGGGGGCACAGATACGCAGTATTTT.

This clonotype has just one count. CDR3 DNA: TGCAGTGCTAGAGGGACTAGCGGCTACTCCTACGAGCAGTACTTC. This codes for CSARGTSGYSYEQYF. The V gene is TRBV20-1, the J gene TRBJ2-7, with 10 bases lining up with TRBD2. This CDR3 region has 15 residues. Germline values: CDR1 DFQATT, CDR2 SNEGSKA (reference sequence). After removal of 1 base from V and 0 bases from J, the junction contained 3 bases not matched to a gene.

This sequence joins TRBV12-5 and TRBJ2-3; perhaps TRBD2 as D (5 bases). The CDR3 consists of 14 residues. V lost 1 base and J 2 bases, leaving 7 bases between the germline ends. Germline CDR1 reads LGHNT; CDR2 reads FRNRAP. The DNA for the CDR3 is TGTGCTAGTGGTTTGGAGCGGTCCACAGATACGCAGTATTTT. The encoded protein is CASGLERSTDTQYF. Together with reference TRBV12-5 and TRBJ2-3, the CDR3 gives the full variable domain: DARVTQTPRHKVTEMGQEVTMRCQPILGHNTVFWYRQTMMQGLELLAYFRNRAPLDDSGMPKDRFSAEMPDATLATLKIQPSEPRDSAVYFCASGLERSTDTQYFGPGTRLTVL.

This clonotype appeared many times. The V call is TRBV5-5, the J call TRBJ2-3, with D hard to call. Looked up from germline, CDR1 is SGHKS and CDR2 is YYEKEE (reference sequence). The V and J ends lost 2 bases and 2 bases respectively, with 9 bases between them. The CDR3 consists of 14 residues. The CDR3 nucleotides are TGTGCCAGCAGCTTCTCCAGCGCCACAGATACGCAGTATTTT. Protein: CASSFSSATDTQYF.

This clonotype was observed at least ten times. The rearrangement uses TRBV12-3 or TRBV12-4 and TRBJ2-5; D might be TRBD1 (6 bases). V gave up 5 bases and J gave up 1 base, with 11 bases separating them. This CDR3 spans 14 amino acids. CDR3 residues: CASSRRDTQETQYF. As DNA, the CDR3 is TGTGCCAGCAGTCGCCGGGACACCCAAGAGACCCAGTACTTC.

This clonotype was seen many times. The rearrangement joins TRBV5-8 to TRBJ1-1, with TRBD1 matching over 8 bases. This CDR3 is built from 16 residues. Germline V lookup: CDR1 SGHTS, CDR2 YDEGEE. V shed 4 bases, J shed 0 bases, and the junction held 8 bases outside the gene matches. The CDR3 coding sequence is TGTGCCAGCAGCCCTCGACAGGGGTTGGTGAACACTGAAGCTTTCTTT. Translated, it gives CASSPRQGLVNTEAFF.

This clonotype was counted many times. V gene TRBV3-1 combines with J gene TRBJ1-5; D is possibly TRBD1 (5 bases). V lost 4 bases and J lost 3, with 13 bases in between. Germline CDR1 and CDR2: LGHDT and YNNKEL (reference sequence). The CDR3 loop spans 15 amino acids. For the CDR3, the DNA is TGTGCCAGCAGCCCCCGGGGCCAGCCCAATCAGCCCCAGCATTTT. Amino acids: CASSPRGQPNQPQHF.

This clonotype was picked up a small number of times. V usage is TRBV19 and J usage is TRBJ1-2; D not certain. CDR3 size: 13 residues. V gave up 3 bases and J gave up 12 bases, with 17 bases separating them. Germline loops: CDR1 LNHDA, CDR2 SQIVND (reference sequence). CDR3 coding DNA: TGTGCCAGTAGTATGGACTCTCTAGGCTCGCACACCTTC. Translating it yields CASSMDSLGSHTF.

In its sample, this clonotype was seen many times. V gene TRBV7-2 combines with J gene TRBJ2-3; the match to TRBD2 covers 7 bases. Germline assignment: CDR1 SGHTA and CDR2 FQGNSA. This CDR3 contains 15 residues. V trimming: 1 base; J trimming: 1 base; junction bases outside the gene matches: 2. This CDR3 reads CASSLVAGGTDTQYF. The CDR3 DNA follows: TGTGCCAGCAGCTTAGTGGCGGGGGGCACAGATACGCAGTATTTT.